This T cell receptor (beta chain) derives from a study of blood T cell repertoires in COVID-19 (dated by TCRdb to 2020 to 2022). Notes on the research overall: Samples from collaborators originated in the United States, Italy and Spain and spanned both the acute and convalescent phases of COVID-19. Samples were obtained from the ongoing ImmuneRACE study (first 160 participants) and from some 1,200 subjects provided by 6 global collaborators. Where available, HLA class I and class II types were obtained from metadata supplied by the sample provider rather than from assay-based typing. Subjects who had been exposed to COVID-19, were actively infected with it, or had recovered from it provided the deeply sampled blood TCRbeta repertoires that made up the dataset. Sample metadata almost always included a de-identified subject ID, COVID-19 status, age in years and sex. The repertoires were released in a freely available public database intended as a resource for research on the immune response to SARS-CoV-2. The material from the prospective study consisted of cDNA or gDNA derived from T cells, B-cell-depleted T cells, or PBMCs. Findings and caveats that apply to the study as a whole: Clinical and demographic metadata were provided uncurated, with the amount varying by source and participant.

Each collaborating institution followed its own protocols to collect whole blood in K2EDTA tubes. For TCRbeta analysis, collaborators shipped samples in one of three forms: frozen whole blood, isolated PBMCs, or DNA extracted from either of those sample types. The germline V end is reduced by 6 bases and the J end by 4 bases; junction bases left unmatched: 16. In the germline V gene (reference sequence), CDR1 corresponds to SGHNT and CDR2 to YYREEE. Reading from cysteine to phenylalanine, the CDR3 counts 18 amino acids. Solely the CDR3 DNA is kept, with 54 bases framed from the first base. With regard to this clone: Its antigen remains unidentified. It has no much larger one-base neighbor in the sample; base qualities were not kept.

TCRbeta CDR3 regions were amplified from genomic DNA by means of the immunoSEQ Assay, a bias-controlled multiplex PCR. The authors' pipeline ran thus. The number of nucleated cells in each sample was estimated from the amplification of reference gene primers within the assay. To quantify the absolute abundance of each unique TCRbeta CDR3 rearrangement, sequence reads were collapsed and filtered. For each sample, productive Simpson clonality was calculated as the square root of Simpson's diversity index over productive rearrangements. TCRdb re-hosts the immuneACCESS table, in-frame sequences only. Its copies lack some clones; in the studies checked, an unresolved V gene accounts for under half of them, and the cause for the rest is not known. The D gene and trimming were derived from the DNA, and the V and J assignments and clone size from that table. Here the sample has fewer than 300,000 clones; approximately 82% occur a single time. The ten largest clones add up to less than 4% of the sample.

Sequenced material: peripheral blood. This sequence originates from a woman between 18 and 29 years old with acute or convalescent COVID-19. The chain is assembled from TRBV5-4 and TRBJ2-5; 12 middle bases align to TRBD2. The nucleotides are TGTGCCAGCAACCCGGGACTAGCGGGCCCCCACAACCCAGAGACCCAGTACTTC. Translation gives CASNPGLAGPHNPETQYF.